The sequence of this T cell receptor beta chain was determined in a study of cytomegalovirus exposure and HLA in healthy donors. A multiplex PCR was run with 60 Vbeta primers and 13 Jbeta primers. Using immunoSEQ multiplex PCR, the repertoire was profiled, and TCRdb retains in-frame clones only, with some absent. There are fewer than 150,000 clones in the sample; about 80% occur only once, and approximately 5% lies in the top ten. This clone was seen just once. The CDR3 spans 15 residues. The germline V gene encodes CDR1 MNHNS and CDR2 SASEGT. V was clipped by 4 bases and J by 3 bases; unmatched bases: 5.

The rearrangement joins TRBV6-1 to TRBJ1-2; 10 nucleotides align to TRBD1. Sequences were obtained from PBMCs. The TCR originated in a man aged 50 or older in good health and CMV-seropositive. CDR3 region: CASSARDRGHYGYTF. The CDR3 DNA is TGTGCCAGCAGTGCCCGGGACAGGGGACACTATGGCTACACCTTC.